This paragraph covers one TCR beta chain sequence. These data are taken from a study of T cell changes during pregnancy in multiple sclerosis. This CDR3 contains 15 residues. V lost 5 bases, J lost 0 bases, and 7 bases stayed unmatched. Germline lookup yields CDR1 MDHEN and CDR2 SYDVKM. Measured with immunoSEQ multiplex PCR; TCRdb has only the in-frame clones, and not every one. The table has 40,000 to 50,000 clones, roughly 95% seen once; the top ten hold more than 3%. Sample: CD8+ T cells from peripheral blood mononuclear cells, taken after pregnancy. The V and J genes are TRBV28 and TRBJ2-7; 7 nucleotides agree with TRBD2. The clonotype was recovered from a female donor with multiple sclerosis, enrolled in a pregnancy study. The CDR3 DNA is TGTGCCAGCAGTCCTCTAGCGGAGAGCTCCTACGAGCAGTACTTC. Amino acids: CASSPLAESSYEQYF. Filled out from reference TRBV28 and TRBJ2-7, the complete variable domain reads DVKVTQSSRYLVKRTGEKVFLECVQDMDHENMFWYRQDPGLGLRLIYFSYDVKMKEKGDIPEGYSVSREKKERFSLILESASTNQTSMYLCASSPLAESSYEQYFGPGTRLTVT.